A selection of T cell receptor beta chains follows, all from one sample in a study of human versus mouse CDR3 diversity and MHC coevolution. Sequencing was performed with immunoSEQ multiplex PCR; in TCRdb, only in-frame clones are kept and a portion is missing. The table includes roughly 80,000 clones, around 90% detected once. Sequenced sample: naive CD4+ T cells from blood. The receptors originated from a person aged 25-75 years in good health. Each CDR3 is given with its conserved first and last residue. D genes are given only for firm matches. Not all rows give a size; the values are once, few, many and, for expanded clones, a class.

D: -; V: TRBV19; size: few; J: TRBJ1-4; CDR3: CASRAGGAGEKLFF; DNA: TGTGCCAGTAGGGCTGGGGGGGCTGGTGAAAAACTGTTTTTT
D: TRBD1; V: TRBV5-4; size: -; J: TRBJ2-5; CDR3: CASSLGGGTETQYF; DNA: TGTGCCAGCAGCTTGGGAGGGGGCACAGAGACCCAGTACTTC
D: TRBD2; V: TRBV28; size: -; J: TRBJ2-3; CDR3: CASRSTSGITDTQYF; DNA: TGTGCCAGCAGGTCGACTAGCGGGATCACAGATACGCAGTATTTT
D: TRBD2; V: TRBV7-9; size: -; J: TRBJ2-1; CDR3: CASSLGAGRTYNEQFF; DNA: TGTGCCAGCAGCTTAGGAGCGGGACGGACCTACAATGAGCAGTTCTTC
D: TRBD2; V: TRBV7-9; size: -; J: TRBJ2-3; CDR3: CASSLSGGARDTQYF; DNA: TGTGCCAGCAGCTTGTCGGGGGGGGCCCGAGATACGCAGTATTTT
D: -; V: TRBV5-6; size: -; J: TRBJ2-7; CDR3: CASSLQATYEQYF; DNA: TGTGCCAGCAGCTTGCAAGCTACCTACGAGCAGTACTTC
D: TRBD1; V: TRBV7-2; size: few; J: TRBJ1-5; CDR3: CASSLQQGARQPQHF; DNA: TGTGCCAGCAGCTTACAACAGGGGGCGCGTCAGCCCCAGCATTTT
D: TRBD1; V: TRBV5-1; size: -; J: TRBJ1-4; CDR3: CASSLAGTANEKLFF; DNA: TGCGCCAGCAGCTTGGCCGGGACAGCTAATGAAAAACTGTTTTTT
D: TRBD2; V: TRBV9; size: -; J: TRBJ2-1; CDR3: CASSVAAPGRANEQFF; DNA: TGTGCCAGCAGCGTCGCAGCCCCGGGGAGGGCCAATGAGCAGTTCTTC
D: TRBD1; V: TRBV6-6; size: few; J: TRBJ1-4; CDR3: CASSYTQGQNNEKLFF; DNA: TGTGCCAGCAGTTACACCCAGGGACAGAACAATGAAAAACTGTTTTTT
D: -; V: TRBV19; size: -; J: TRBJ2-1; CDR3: CASSTPPRELPNRYNEQFF; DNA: TGTGCCAGTAGTACACCCCCACGGGAACTCCCAAACCGATACAATGAGCAGTTCTTC
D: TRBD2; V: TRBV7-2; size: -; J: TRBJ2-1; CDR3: CASSLATSGRLYEQFF; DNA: TGTGCCAGCAGCTTAGCGACTAGCGGGAGGTTGTATGAGCAGTTCTTC
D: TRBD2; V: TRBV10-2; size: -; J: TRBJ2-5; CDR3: CASSEPSGGLGTQYF; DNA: TGCGCCAGCAGTGAACCTAGCGGGGGTCTCGGGACCCAGTACTTC
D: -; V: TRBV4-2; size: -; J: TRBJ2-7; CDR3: CASSQVQGSGEQYF; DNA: TGTGCCAGCAGCCAAGTCCAGGGCTCTGGAGAGCAGTACTTC
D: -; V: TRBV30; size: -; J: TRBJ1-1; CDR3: CAWTILVMNTEAFF; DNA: TGTGCCTGGACCATACTCGTCATGAACACTGAAGCTTTCTTT
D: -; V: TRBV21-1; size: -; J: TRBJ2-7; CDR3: CASSRSGRVSYEQYF; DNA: TGTGCCAGCAGTCGTAGCGGGAGGGTATCCTACGAGCAGTACTTC
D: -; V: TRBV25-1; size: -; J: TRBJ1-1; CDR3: CASSPGRLEAFF; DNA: TGTGCCAGCAGCCCGGGGAGATTAGAAGCTTTCTTT
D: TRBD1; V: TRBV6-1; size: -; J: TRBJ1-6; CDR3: CASSETGGPSPLHF; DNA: TGTGCCAGCAGTGAGACAGGGGGTCCTTCACCCCTCCACTTT
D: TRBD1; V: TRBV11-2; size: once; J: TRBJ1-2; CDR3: CASRPGQGSYGYTF; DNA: TGTGCCAGCAGACCGGGACAGGGTTCCTATGGCTACACCTTC
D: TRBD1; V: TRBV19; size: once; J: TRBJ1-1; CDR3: CASNPGQGNLKAFF; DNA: TGTGCCAGTAATCCGGGACAGGGAAACTTAAAAGCTTTCTTT
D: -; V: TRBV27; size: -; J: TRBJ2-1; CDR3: CASSLSGSSYNEQFF; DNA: TGTGCCAGCAGTTTATCCGGGAGCTCCTACAATGAGCAGTTCTTC
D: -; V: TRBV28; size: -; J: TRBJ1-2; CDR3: CATTRDSYGYTF; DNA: TGTGCCACCACAAGAGACAGCTATGGCTACACCTTC